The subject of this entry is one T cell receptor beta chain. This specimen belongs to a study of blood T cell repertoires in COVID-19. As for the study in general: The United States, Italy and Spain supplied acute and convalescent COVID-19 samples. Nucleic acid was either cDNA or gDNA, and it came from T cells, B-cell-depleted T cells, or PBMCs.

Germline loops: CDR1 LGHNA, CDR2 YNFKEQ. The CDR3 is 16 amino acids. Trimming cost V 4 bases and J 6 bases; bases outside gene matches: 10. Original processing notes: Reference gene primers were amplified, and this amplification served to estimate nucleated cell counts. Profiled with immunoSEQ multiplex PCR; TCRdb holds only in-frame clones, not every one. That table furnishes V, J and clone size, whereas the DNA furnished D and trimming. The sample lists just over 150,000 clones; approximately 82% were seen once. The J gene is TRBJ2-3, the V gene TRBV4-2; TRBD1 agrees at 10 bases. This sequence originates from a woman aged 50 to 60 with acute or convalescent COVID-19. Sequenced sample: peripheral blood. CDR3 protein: CASSLVGTGEYDTQYF. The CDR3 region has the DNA TGTGCCAGCAGCCTTGTGGGGACAGGGGAGTACGATACGCAGTATTTT.